The 19 T cell receptor beta chains below were found in one sample sequenced in a study of human T cells and chemical hapten exposure (dated by TCRdb to about 2021). Library construction relied on RACE. The instrument was a NextSeq 500. Using fastp trimming at Q25 and MiXCR clonotype assembly, TCRdb reanalyzed the public sequencing data and kept in-frame beta chains. When rows share a CDR3 protein, they turn into one entry using the most common DNA and genes. This sample is represented by more than 100,000 distinct CDR3 sequences; roughly 15% of them were singletons. About 0.9% of the sample is in the top ten clones. Explained via the paper, the time point label denotes: patch test 1, 2 weeks after DPC sensitization. Interpreted using the paper, the treatment or condition label stands for: therapeutic diphenylcyclopropenone sensitization with weekly scalp DPC. The source was whole blood, collected in connection with sensitization to the hapten diphenylcyclopropenone (DPC). The origin of the receptors is a man aged 18 to 29 with alopecia areata. Some clones in this sample may be carry-over from other donors' samples.

A few counts support this clonotype. The chain has TRBV20-1 and TRBJ2-7; D gene ambiguous. The length of the CDR3 is 11 residues. With 3 bases removed from V and 0 bases from J, the gap between germline ends came to 3 bases. In germline, CDR1 is DFQATT, CDR2 SNEGSKA (reference sequence). The DNA for the CDR3 is TGCAGTGCTAGCTACTCCTACGAGCAGTACTTC. Protein sequence: CSASYSYEQYF.

The chain links TRBV19 to TRBJ1-2; D is undetermined. V gave up 9 bases and J gave up 4 bases, with 24 bases separating them. This CDR3 is built from 16 residues. CDR1 and CDR2 (germline): LNHDA, SQIVND (reference sequence). CDR3 DNA: TGTGCCAGCCGACCCGGCGAGACAACGACTATCTATGGCTACACCTTC. Translated, it gives CASRPGETTTIYGYTF.

This clonotype was counted only a few times. A much larger clone lies a single base off, so this may be a read error. This chain connects TRBV6-2 or TRBV6-3 to TRBJ2-7; 8 nucleotides match TRBD1. The CDR3 is made up of 14 amino acids. V lost 10 bases, J lost 2 bases, and 10 bases stayed unmatched. Germline CDR1 is MNHEY and CDR2 is SVGEGT. The CDR3 is CANNRRTGTYEQYF. The CDR3 nucleotides are TGTGCCAACAATCGGCGGACAGGGACCTACGAGCAGTACTTC.

This clonotype was detected only a few times. The chain couples TRBV6-6 to TRBJ2-6; TRBD1 matches 8 bases. Trimming at V came to 8 bases and at J to 2 bases, leaving 8 bases not matched to a gene. The CDR3 extends over 16 amino acids. Germline V gives CDR1 MNHNY, CDR2 SVGAGI (reference sequence). CDR3 amino acids: CASGAGGLAGANVLTF. As DNA, the CDR3 is TGTGCCAGCGGGGCAGGGGGCTTGGCTGGGGCCAACGTCCTGACTTTC.

The rearrangement links TRBV11-2 to TRBJ1-2; D call uncertain. CDR3 length equals 14 residues. Germline-derived CDR1 and CDR2 are SGHAT and FQNNGV. Trimming stripped 3 bases from V and 4 bases from J, with 12 bases between. Here the CDR3 DNA reads TGTGCCAGCAGCTTTGAAACCGTTACCTATGGCTACACCTTC. It yields the protein CASSFETVTYGYTF.

This clonotype was detected only a few times. The rearrangement uses TRBV12-3 or TRBV12-4 and TRBJ2-3; 7 bases line up with TRBD2. J gave up 8 bases and V 7 bases, and 12 bases lay outside the gene matches. The CDR3 spans 14 residues. CDR3 bases: TGTGCCAGCACCGGGACTACCGTCAAGGGTACGCAGTATTTT. This gives the protein CASTGTTVKGTQYF.

The chain links TRBV4-3 to TRBJ1-6; no firm D call. Germline V gene data show CDR1 as LGHNA and CDR2 as YSLEER. V gave up 5 bases and J gave up 7 bases, with 18 bases separating them. This CDR3 is built from 16 residues. As DNA, the CDR3 is TGCGCCAGCAGCTATGCAGGCGGAAGTATCAATTCACCCCTCCACTTT. The encoded protein is CASSYAGGSINSPLHF.

This clonotype was seen a handful of times. The V call is TRBV5-1, the J call TRBJ1-2, with unresolved D. Germline V gene data show CDR1 as SGHRS and CDR2 as YFSETQ. Trimming shortened V by 2 bases and J by 7 bases, and 9 bases separated the two germline ends. This CDR3 region has 12 residues. CDR3 amino acids: CASSFDLLGYTF. The CDR3 bases are TGCGCCAGCAGCTTTGATCTTCTTGGCTACACCTTC.

This rearrangement joins TRBV6-2 or TRBV6-3 to TRBJ1-4; D is unclear. The V and J ends lost 5 bases and 5 bases respectively, with 15 bases between them. The length of the CDR3 is 15 residues. Germline values: CDR1 MNHEY, CDR2 SVGEGT. The DNA of the CDR3 is TGTGCCAGCAGTCCCGCCCGGAGACAAAATGAAAAACTGTTTTTT. As protein: CASSPARRQNEKLFF.

V and J are TRBV29-1 and TRBJ1-1, with D unresolved. Germline V gene sequence: CDR1 SQVTM, CDR2 ANQGSEA. V shed 5 bases and J shed 0 bases, with 10 bases lying between them. CDR3 size: 13 residues. The CDR3 reads CSVRPGMNTEAFF. CDR3 DNA sequence: TGCAGCGTTAGGCCGGGAATGAACACTGAAGCTTTCTTT. Using reference TRBV29-1 and TRBJ1-1 for the parts outside the CDR3, the full variable domain is SAVISQKPSRDICQRGTSLTIQCQVDSQVTMMFWYRQQPGQSLTLIATANQGSEATYESGFVIDKFPISRPNLTFSTLTVSNMSPEDSSIYLCSVRPGMNTEAFFGQGTRLTVV.

This clonotype has only a few counts. The V and J genes are TRBV7-8 and TRBJ1-5; weak D call: TRBD1 (5 bases). CDR3 length: 17 amino acids. Germline V lookup: CDR1 SGHVS, CDR2 FQNEAQ. The V end was cut by 1 base, the J end by 2 bases, with 15 bases between. Written as DNA, the CDR3 is TGTGCCAGCAGCTTAGTTAGGGCAGGGCGCGGCAATCAGCCCCAGCATTTT. Encoded protein: CASSLVRAGRGNQPQHF.

This chain links TRBV7-8 with TRBJ2-1; possibly TRBD1 for D (5 bases). Per germline, CDR1 SGHVS and CDR2 FQNEAQ. The V end was cut by 2 bases, the J end by 1 base, with 15 bases between. This CDR3 is built from 17 residues. In nucleotides, the CDR3 is TGTGCCAGCAGCTTAAGTGTTCAGGGTAGGTCCTACAATGAGCAGTTCTTC. It translates to CASSLSVQGRSYNEQFF.

The chain couples TRBV18 to TRBJ1-1; a possible D gene is TRBD1 (6 bases). The V end was cut by 5 bases, the J end by 5 bases, with 21 bases between. This CDR3 is built from 16 residues. CDR1 is KGHSH and CDR2 is LQKENI in the germline V gene. CDR3 in DNA: TGTGCCAGCTCATCCACCGAGAACTCCAGGGGAACTGAAGCTTTCTTT. Its protein is CASSSTENSRGTEAFF.

This sequence joins TRBV18 and TRBJ1-6, with 10 bases matching TRBD1. Germline CDR1 is KGHSH and CDR2 is LQKENI. The V and J ends lost 3 bases and 9 bases, in that order; junction bases with no gene match: 2. The CDR3 is made up of 14 amino acids. CDR3 loop: CASSPDRGISPLHF. For the CDR3, the DNA is TGTGCCAGCTCACCGGACAGGGGGATTTCACCCCTCCACTTT.

There are a few counts of this clonotype. The V gene is TRBV6-1, the J gene TRBJ2-1; D is possibly TRBD2 (5 bases). Trimming pared 6 bases from V and 8 bases from J, leaving 14 bases between. The V gene's germline CDR1 is MNHNS and CDR2 SASEGT. This CDR3 spans 13 amino acids. The CDR3 loop reads CASRAEGLDEQFF. CDR3 bases: TGTGCCAGCAGAGCGGAAGGCTTGGATGAGCAGTTCTTC.

This clonotype was seen a handful of times. This chain joins TRBV14 and TRBJ2-7, with a possible D match to TRBD1 (7 bases). Trimming took 3 bases from V and 10 from J, leaving 16 bases between them. Per the germline V gene, CDR1 is SGHDN and CDR2 is FVKESK. CDR3 size: 13 residues. CDR3 amino acids: CASSQQGGMVQYV. The CDR3, as DNA: TGTGCCAGCAGCCAGCAGGGGGGTATGGTCCAGTACGTC.

The chain is built from TRBV6-4 and TRBJ1-6; the D gene is possibly TRBD1 (5 bases). The V end lost 4 bases, the J end lost 2 bases, and 9 bases lay between the germline ends. The CDR3 covers 15 residues. Germline loops: CDR1 MRHNA, CDR2 SNTAGT. The CDR3 is CASSGGGTYNSPLHF. For the CDR3, the DNA is TGTGCCAGCAGTGGCGGGGGTACCTATAATTCACCCCTCCACTTT.

The V call is TRBV4-1, the J call TRBJ1-5, with no clear D. Germline V gene data show CDR1 as MGHRA and CDR2 as YSYEKL. CDR3 length equals 17 residues. The germline V and J ends were trimmed by 3 bases and 7 bases, with 22 bases remaining between them. DNA of the CDR3: TGCGCCAGCAGCCATATATGGCCCCGGAAAAGGGAACAGCCCCAGCATTTT. Protein sequence: CASSHIWPRKREQPQHF.

This clonotype was detected many times. The chain is built from TRBV7-9 and TRBJ2-7, with TRBD1 as a possible D gene (6 bases). The CDR3 is 13 amino acids. The germline CDR1 and CDR2 sequences are SEHNR and FQNEAQ (reference sequence). V shed 0 bases and J shed 4 bases, with 7 bases lying between them. CDR3 amino acids: CASSLAGGYEQYV. CDR3 DNA: TGTGCCAGCAGCTTAGCAGGGGGTTACGAGCAGTACGTC.